One sample yielded the 27 T cell receptor beta chains listed below, sequenced in a study of T cell responses to AZD1222 COVID-19 vaccine (dated by TCRdb to about 2021). Libraries were made using the immunoSEQ multiplex PCR assay. What TCRdb holds here is the immuneACCESS table cut down to in-frame rearrangements. Part of the clones is not present; checked against another copy, under half of the missing clones reflect an unresolved V gene, and the others are unexplained. Here the sample has 78,000 or so clones; approximately 90% occur a single time. In total, the top ten clones hold about 20% of the sample. The label giving this sample's time point can be read as: baseline before first vaccination. Sample: peripheral blood, taken on day 0 of AZD1222 vaccination. These receptors all stem from an adult in good health.

The chain employs TRBV7-8 and TRBJ1-5, with D perhaps TRBD1 (5 bases). Germline CDR1 is SGHVS and CDR2 is FQNEAQ. This CDR3 comprises 16 residues. The V gene lost 2 bases and the J gene lost 5 bases, with 16 bases spanning the gap. The chain's CDR3 is CASSLKIGAVYQPQHF. In DNA form, the CDR3 reads TGTGCCAGCAGCTTAAAAATAGGGGCAGTTTATCAGCCCCAGCATTTT.

The gene calls are TRBV27 and TRBJ1-5; D remains ambiguous. The CDR3 is 10 residues long. CDR1 MNHEY and CDR2 SMNVEV come from the germline V gene (reference sequence). The V end was cut by 9 bases, the J end by 5 bases, with 5 bases between. CDR3 amino acids: CAREHQPQHF. The DNA for the CDR3 is TGTGCCAGGGAGCATCAGCCCCAGCATTTT.

The chain is built from TRBV6-2 or TRBV6-3 and TRBJ2-2; D is possibly TRBD2 (5 bases). Germline CDR1 is MNHEY and CDR2 is SVGEGT. The CDR3 is made up of 14 amino acids. The V and J ends lost 2 bases and 7 bases respectively, with 11 bases between them. CDR3 in amino acids: CASSYPLAFGELFF. The CDR3 coding sequence is TGTGCCAGCAGTTACCCCCTAGCCTTCGGGGAGCTGTTTTTT.

The gene calls are TRBV19 and TRBJ2-2; D is perhaps TRBD2 (7 bases). V was clipped by 3 bases and J by 4 bases, with 15 bases between them. The CDR3 has 16 amino acids. The V gene's germline CDR1 is LNHDA and CDR2 SQIVND (reference sequence). The DNA for the CDR3 is TGTGCCAGTAGTATTCTGTCAGGGGAGGGCACCGGGGAGCTGTTTTTT. Amino acids: CASSILSGEGTGELFF.

This clone was seen repeatedly, ten times or more. The chain joins TRBV5-1 to TRBJ1-2; D might be TRBD1 (6 bases). From germline, CDR1 is SGHRS and CDR2 YFSETQ. The CDR3 loop spans 14 amino acids. V shed 3 bases and J shed 4 bases, with 13 bases lying between them. CDR3 nucleotides: TGCGCCAGCAGCTCTGAACAGGGCGGCTATGGCTACACCTTC. Its protein product is CASSSEQGGYGYTF.

The chain employs TRBV9 and TRBJ1-4; tentatively, D is TRBD1 (5 bases). Germline loops: CDR1 SGDLS, CDR2 YYNGEE. The CDR3 runs to 15 residues. The ends were cut back, 3 bases at V and 1 base at J, with 10 bases in the middle. The CDR3 DNA sequence: TGTGCCAGCAGCGAGCGGGGCGGAACTAATGAAAAACTGTTTTTT. Translation: CASSERGGTNEKLFF.

The V call is TRBV27, the J call TRBJ1-2, with 7 bases identical to TRBD1. The CDR3 runs 14 residues. Per germline, CDR1 MNHEY and CDR2 SMNVEV (reference sequence). Unmatched junction bases numbered 8, after V lost 6 bases and J lost 4 bases. CDR3 in DNA: TGTGCCAGCAGCCTTGAAGGGACAGCCTATGGCTACACCTTC. This gives the protein CASSLEGTAYGYTF.

As regards this clone: At one of its ends the junction is not consistent with the germline gene, which may arise from a read error. This chain uses TRBV19 with TRBJ1-2, with 7 bases aligning to TRBD1. The CDR3 covers 15 residues. Germline V gives CDR1 LNHDA, CDR2 SQIVND (reference sequence). CDR3 in amino acids: CASNIQGKIAYGYTF. The CDR3 coding sequence is TGTGCCAGTAATATACAGGGGAAGATCGCCTATGGCTACACCTTC.

The chain has TRBV5-1 and TRBJ2-2; weak D call: TRBD1 (6 bases). The CDR3 runs 15 residues. The germline V gene encodes CDR1 SGHRS and CDR2 YFSETQ. The ends were cut back, 4 bases at V and 4 bases at J, with 14 bases in the middle. The CDR3 loop reads CASSGRTGSTGELFF. The CDR3 bases are TGCGCCAGCAGCGGTAGAACAGGGAGCACCGGGGAGCTGTTTTTT.

This chain uses TRBV4-3 with TRBJ1-1; D unclear. CDR1 is LGHNA, CDR2 YSLEER, per germline. This CDR3 spans 11 amino acids. The V end was cut by 0 bases, the J end by 8 bases, with 4 bases between. The CDR3: CASSQDAEAFF. The DNA for the CDR3 is TGCGCCAGCAGCCAAGATGCGGAAGCTTTCTTT.

The CDR3 sequence is CASSPKGQGGNGYTF. In nucleotides, the CDR3 is TGTGCCAGCAGCCCTAAAGGGCAGGGGGGGAATGGCTACACCTTC. The gene calls are TRBV3-1 (or the pseudogene TRBV3-2) and TRBJ1-2; 7 bases match TRBD1. Germline CDR1 LGHDT, CDR2 YNNKEL (reference sequence). The CDR3 consists of 15 residues. J gave up 6 bases and V 4 bases, and 11 bases lay outside the gene matches.

The gene calls are TRBV6-5 and TRBJ2-5; TRBD2 might be the D (6 bases). The CDR3 spans 14 residues. Germline loops: CDR1 MNHEY, CDR2 SVGAGI. The V and J ends lost 4 bases and 4 bases respectively, with 13 bases between them. The CDR3 reads CASSFWDGGETQYF. CDR3 bases: TGTGCCAGCAGTTTCTGGGACGGGGGAGAGACCCAGTACTTC.

The sample holds one count of this clone. The rearrangement uses TRBV2 and TRBJ2-5; TRBD2 agrees at 8 bases. The J segment lost 5 bases and the V segment lost 8 bases, leaving 10 bases of the junction unmatched. This CDR3 comprises 14 residues. From germline, CDR1 is SNHLY and CDR2 FYNNEI. The CDR3 DNA sequence: TGTGCCAGCGCCCAACTAGCGGTAGGGGAGACCCAGTACTTC. This encodes CASAQLAVGETQYF.

The J gene is TRBJ1-5, the V gene TRBV4-1; 8 bases fit TRBD1. The germline CDR1 and CDR2 sequences are MGHRA and YSYEKL. The ends lost 3 bases at V and 9 bases at J; junction bases unmatched: 4. The CDR3 is 13 residues long. CDR3 nucleotide sequence: TGCGCCAGCAGCCACGAAGACAGGGGGCCCCAGCATTTT. Translation gives CASSHEDRGPQHF.

As regards this clone: This specimen includes other DNA sequences encoding the same CDR3. The CDR3 region has the DNA TGTGCCAGTAGTATTGGGGGGAATCAGCCCCAGCATTTT. Protein: CASSIGGNQPQHF. The chain uses TRBV19 and TRBJ1-5; tentative D call: TRBD1 (5 bases). V was shortened by 3 bases and J by 4 bases, with 7 bases between the two germline ends. The CDR3 is 13 residues long. The V gene's germline CDR1 is LNHDA and CDR2 SQIVND (reference sequence). Using reference TRBV19 and TRBJ1-5 for the parts outside the CDR3, the full variable domain is DGGITQSPKYLFRKEGQNVTLSCEQNLNHDAMYWYRQDPGQGLRLIYYSQIVNDFQKGDIAEGYSVSREKKESFPLTVTSAQKNPTAFYLCASSIGGNQPQHFGDGTRLSIL.

V and J are TRBV15 and TRBJ2-3; 9 bases fit TRBD2. Trimming took 1 base from V and 6 from J; bases not matched to a gene: 8. Germline V gene sequence: CDR1 LNHNV, CDR2 YYDKDF (reference sequence). The CDR3 has 16 amino acids. DNA of the CDR3: TGTGCCACCAGCAGAGCGGGCGGGGGGGCCACCGATACGCAGTATTTT. Amino acids: CATSRAGGGATDTQYF.

The chain links TRBV9 to TRBJ1-2, with D uncertain. V was shortened by 3 bases and J by 3 bases, with 15 bases between the two germline ends. CDR1 is SGDLS and CDR2 is YYNGEE in the germline V gene. The CDR3 has 15 residues. CDR3 sequence: CASSGFPGNDYGYTF. The CDR3 DNA follows: TGTGCCAGCAGCGGGTTCCCCGGGAACGACTATGGCTACACCTTC.

The V gene is TRBV5-4, the J gene TRBJ2-1, with 8 bases lining up with TRBD1. Losses at the gene ends were 4 bases for V and 0 bases for J; bases not matched to a gene: 9. From germline, CDR1 is SGHNT and CDR2 YYREEE (reference sequence). The CDR3 has 17 amino acids. CDR3 bases: TGTGCCAGCAGCCTCTCCGACAGGGGAAGCTCCTACAATGAGCAGTTCTTC. This encodes CASSLSDRGSSYNEQFF.

The rearrangement links TRBV18 to TRBJ2-2; D not resolved. V lost 2 bases, J lost 5 bases, and 3 bases lay in between. The germline V gene encodes CDR1 KGHSH and CDR2 LQKENI. This CDR3 is 12 amino acids long. This chain's CDR3 is CASSPGTGELFF. The CDR3 bases are TGTGCCAGCTCACCAGGGACCGGGGAGCTGTTTTTT.

The rearrangement links TRBV19 to TRBJ2-5, with D possibly matching TRBD2 (5 bases). Germline V gene sequence: CDR1 LNHDA, CDR2 SQIVND (reference sequence). This CDR3 has 13 amino acids. Trimming removed 3 bases from V and 7 bases from J, with 12 bases in between. The CDR3 DNA reads TGTGCCAGTAGTATGGCGCTCGGAGGGACCCAGTACTTC. The encoded protein is CASSMALGGTQYF.

The J gene is TRBJ2-5, the V gene TRBV11-1, with D uncertain. CDR1 and CDR2 (germline): SGHAT, FQDESV (reference sequence). The CDR3 extends over 12 amino acids. Trimming removed 0 bases from V and 11 bases from J, with 10 bases in between. CDR3 nucleotides: TGTGCCAGCAGCTTAGCGACGGATGTACAGTACTTC. Its protein is CASSLATDVQYF. Complete variable domain (other parts from reference TRBV11-1 and TRBJ2-5): EAEVAQSPRYKITEKSQAVAFWCDPISGHATLYWYRQILGQGPELLVQFQDESVVDDSQLPKDRFSAERLKGVDSTLKIQPAELGDSAMYLCASSLATDVQYFGPGTRLLVL.

The chain joins TRBV4-3 to TRBJ1-6; TRBD1 matches 8 bases. The CDR3 is 17 residues long. Germline V gives CDR1 LGHNA, CDR2 YSLEER. The junction had 9 bases not matched to a gene; V was cut back by 0 bases and J by 8 bases. In nucleotides, the CDR3 is TGCGCCAGCAGCCAAGAACCCACGGACAGGGCTGATTCACCCCTCCACTTT. It encodes CASSQEPTDRADSPLHF.

This clone was seen once. This sequence joins TRBV5-1 and TRBJ1-1; 7 nucleotides align to TRBD1. Germline-derived CDR1 and CDR2 are SGHRS and YFSETQ. The CDR3 contains 16 residues. After removal of 0 bases from V and 3 bases from J, the junction contained 8 bases not matched to a gene. Written as DNA, the CDR3 is TGCGCCAGCAGCTTGGTCGCAGGGGGTTGGGACACTGAAGCTTTCTTT. Translating gives CASSLVAGGWDTEAFF. Combining the CDR3 with reference TRBV5-1 and TRBJ1-1 gives the whole variable domain KAGVTQTPRYLIKTRGQQVTLSCSPISGHRSVSWYQQTPGQGLQFLFEYFSETQRNKGNFPGRFSGRQFSNSRSEMNVSTLELGDSALYLCASSLVAGGWDTEAFFGQGTRLTVV.

Concerning this clone itself: In the same sample, other DNA sequences code for this CDR3. The V gene is TRBV6-5, the J gene TRBJ2-7; TRBD1 aligns across 7 bases. Unmatched junction bases numbered 2, after V lost 0 bases and J lost 0 bases. Germline CDR1 is MNHEY and CDR2 is SVGAGI. The CDR3 has 15 residues. The DNA for the CDR3 is TGTGCCAGCAGTTACTCAGGGGACAGCTCCTACGAGCAGTACTTC. Translation gives CASSYSGDSSYEQYF.

The V and J genes are TRBV7-3 and TRBJ2-7; D possibly corresponds to TRBD1 (6 bases). V lost 5 bases and J 7 bases, leaving 15 bases between the germline ends. Germline V gives CDR1 SGHTA, CDR2 FQGTGA. The CDR3 covers 13 residues. CDR3 nucleotides: TGTGCCAGCAGCACGAACAGGGCTGGGGAGCAGTACTTC. Protein: CASSTNRAGEQYF.

This rearrangement joins TRBV19 to TRBJ2-2; D gene unclear. The CDR3 covers 14 residues. CDR1 LNHDA and CDR2 SQIVND come from the germline V gene (reference sequence). The V gene lost 7 bases and the J gene lost 0 bases, with 9 bases spanning the gap. For the CDR3, the DNA is TGTGCCAGTACTAGACGAGCGAACACCGGGGAGCTGTTTTTT. It yields the protein CASTRRANTGELFF.

About this clone: One junction end does not reproduce the germline sequence, and a read error may be involved. The CDR3 spells CASRPDTGSHNEQFF. The DNA of the CDR3 is TGCGCCAGCAGACCGGACACGGGCTCCCACAATGAGCAGTTCTTC. The chain is built from TRBV23-1 and TRBJ2-1; D is possibly TRBD1 (5 bases). TRBV23-1 is known as an ORF, though its function is uncertain. The CDR3 contains 15 residues.